The clone carrying this TCR beta chain has only a few counts. The data stem from a study of blood T cell repertoires in COVID-19. Study details: The samples span acute and convalescent COVID-19 from the United States, Italy and Spain. PBMCs, B-cell-depleted T cells, or T cells were the source of the cDNA or gDNA that made up the material.

Source study methods: Estimated nucleated cell counts came from reference gene primer amplification. Generated by immunoSEQ multiplex PCR, the TCRdb table keeps only in-frame clones and is missing some. The DNA was the basis for D and trimming; V, J and clone size are from that table. The table includes about 80,000 clones, almost 85% detected once. V lost 4 bases to trimming and J lost 4 bases; unmatched junction nucleotides: 10. This CDR3 contains 15 residues. Germline assignment: CDR1 SGHRS and CDR2 YFSETQ. The sequence derives from a man aged 60-69 years with acute or convalescent COVID-19. The genes are TRBV5-1 and TRBJ1-2; 7 bases align to TRBD1. Sequenced input: peripheral blood. The CDR3 DNA reads TGCGCCAGCAGCCCGGAGGGGGCCGGAGGCTATGGCTACACCTTC. Translation: CASSPEGAGGYGYTF.